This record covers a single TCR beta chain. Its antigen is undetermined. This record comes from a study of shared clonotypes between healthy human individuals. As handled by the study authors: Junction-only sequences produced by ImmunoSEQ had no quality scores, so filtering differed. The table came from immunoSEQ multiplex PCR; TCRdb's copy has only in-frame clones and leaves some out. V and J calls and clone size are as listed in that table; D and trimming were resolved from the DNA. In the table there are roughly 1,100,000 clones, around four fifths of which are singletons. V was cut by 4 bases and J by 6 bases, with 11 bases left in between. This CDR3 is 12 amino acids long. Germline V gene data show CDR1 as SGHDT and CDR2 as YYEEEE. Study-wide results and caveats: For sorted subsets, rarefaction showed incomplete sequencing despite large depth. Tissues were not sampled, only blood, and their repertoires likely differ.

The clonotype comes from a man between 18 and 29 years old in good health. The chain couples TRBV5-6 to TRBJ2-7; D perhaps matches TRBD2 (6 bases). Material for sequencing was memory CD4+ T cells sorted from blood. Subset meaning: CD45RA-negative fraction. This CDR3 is CASSRRVGEQYF. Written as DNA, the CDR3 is TGTGCCAGCAGCAGGAGGGTGGGCGAGCAGTACTTC. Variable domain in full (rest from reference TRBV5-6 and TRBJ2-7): DAGVTQSPTHLIKTRGQQVTLRCSPKSGHDTVSWYQQALGQGPQFIFQYYEEEERQRGNFPDRFSGHQFPNYSSELNVNALLLGDSALYLCASSRRVGEQYFGPGTRLTVT.